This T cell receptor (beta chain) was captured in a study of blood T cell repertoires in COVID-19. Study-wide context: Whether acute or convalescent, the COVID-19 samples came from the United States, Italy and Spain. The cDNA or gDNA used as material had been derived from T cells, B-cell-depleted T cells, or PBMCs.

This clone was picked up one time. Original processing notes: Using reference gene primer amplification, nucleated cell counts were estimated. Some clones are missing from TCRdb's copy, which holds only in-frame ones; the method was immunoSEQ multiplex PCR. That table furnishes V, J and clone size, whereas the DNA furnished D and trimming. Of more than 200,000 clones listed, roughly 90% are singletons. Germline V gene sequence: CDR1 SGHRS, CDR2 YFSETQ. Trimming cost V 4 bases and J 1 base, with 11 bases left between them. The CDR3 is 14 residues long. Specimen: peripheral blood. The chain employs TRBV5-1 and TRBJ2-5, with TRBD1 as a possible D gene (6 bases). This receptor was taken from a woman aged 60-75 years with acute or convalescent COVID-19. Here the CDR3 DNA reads TGCGCCAGCAGCGTAGGGGGAACCCAAGAGACCCAGTACTTC. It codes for CASSVGGTQETQYF.